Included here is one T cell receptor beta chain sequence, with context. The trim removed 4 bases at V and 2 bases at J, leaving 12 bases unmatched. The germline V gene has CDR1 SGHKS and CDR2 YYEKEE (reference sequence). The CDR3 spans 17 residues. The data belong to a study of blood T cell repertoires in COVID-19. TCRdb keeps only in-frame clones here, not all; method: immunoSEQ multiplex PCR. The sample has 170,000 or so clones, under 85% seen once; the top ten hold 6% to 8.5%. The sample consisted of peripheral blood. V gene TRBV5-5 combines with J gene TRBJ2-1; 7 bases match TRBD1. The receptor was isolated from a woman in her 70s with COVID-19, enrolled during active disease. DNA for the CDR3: TGTGCCAGCAGCGGGACAGATGGTTCTAGAACCTACAATGAGCAGTTCTTC. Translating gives CASSGTDGSRTYNEQFF.